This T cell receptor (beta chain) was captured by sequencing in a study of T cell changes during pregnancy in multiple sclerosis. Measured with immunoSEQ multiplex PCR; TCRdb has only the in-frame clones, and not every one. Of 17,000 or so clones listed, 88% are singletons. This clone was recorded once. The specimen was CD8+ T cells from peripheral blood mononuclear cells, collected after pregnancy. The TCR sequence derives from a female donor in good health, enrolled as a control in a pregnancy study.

In DNA form, the CDR3 reads TGTGCCAGCAGCTTGTCTGCCGCGGGCAGCCTTAATGAAAAACTGTTTTTT. This sequence encodes CASSLSAAGSLNEKLFF. The J gene is TRBJ1-4, the V gene TRBV5-6, with D hard to call. The ends were cut back, 1 base at V and 4 bases at J, with 17 bases in the middle. CDR3 length: 17 residues. The V gene's germline CDR1 is SGHDT and CDR2 YYEEEE. Based on the CDR3 plus reference TRBV5-6 and TRBJ1-4, the full variable domain is DAGVTQSPTHLIKTRGQQVTLRCSPKSGHDTVSWYQQALGQGPQFIFQYYEEEERQRGNFPDRFSGHQFPNYSSELNVNALLLGDSALYLCASSLSAAGSLNEKLFFGSGTQLSVL.